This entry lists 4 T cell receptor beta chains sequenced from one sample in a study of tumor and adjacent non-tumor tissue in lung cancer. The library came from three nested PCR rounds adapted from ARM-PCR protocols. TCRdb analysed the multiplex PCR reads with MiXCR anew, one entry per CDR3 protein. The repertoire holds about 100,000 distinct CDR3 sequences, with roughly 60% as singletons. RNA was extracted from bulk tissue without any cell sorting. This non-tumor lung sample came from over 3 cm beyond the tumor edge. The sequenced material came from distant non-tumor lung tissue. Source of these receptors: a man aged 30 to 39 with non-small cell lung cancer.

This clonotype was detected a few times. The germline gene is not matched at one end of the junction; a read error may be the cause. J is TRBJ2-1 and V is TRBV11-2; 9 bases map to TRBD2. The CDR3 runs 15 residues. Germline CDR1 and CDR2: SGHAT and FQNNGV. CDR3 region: CASRLILAGIDERFF. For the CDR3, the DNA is TGTGCTAGCAGATTAATCCTAGCGGGGATTGATGAGCGGTTCTTC.

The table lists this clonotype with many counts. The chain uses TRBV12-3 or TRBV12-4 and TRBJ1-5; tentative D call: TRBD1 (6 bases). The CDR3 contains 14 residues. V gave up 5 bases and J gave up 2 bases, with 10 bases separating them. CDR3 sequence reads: CASSGGGGNQPQHF. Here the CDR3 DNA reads TGTGCCAGCAGTGGAGGGGGTGGCAATCAGCCCCAGCATTTT.

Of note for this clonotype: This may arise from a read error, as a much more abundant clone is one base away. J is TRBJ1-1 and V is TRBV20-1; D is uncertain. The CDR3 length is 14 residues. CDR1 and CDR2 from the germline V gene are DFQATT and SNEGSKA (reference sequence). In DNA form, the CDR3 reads TGCAATGCTAGAGAACGGGGTTCGGGCACTGAAGCTTTCTTT. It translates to CNARERGSGTEAFF.

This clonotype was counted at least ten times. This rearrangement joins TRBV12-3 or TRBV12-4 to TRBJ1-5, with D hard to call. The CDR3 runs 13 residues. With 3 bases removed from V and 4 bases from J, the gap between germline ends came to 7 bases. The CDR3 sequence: CASSFTENQPQHF. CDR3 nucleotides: TGTGCCAGCAGTTTTACAGAGAATCAGCCCCAGCATTTT.